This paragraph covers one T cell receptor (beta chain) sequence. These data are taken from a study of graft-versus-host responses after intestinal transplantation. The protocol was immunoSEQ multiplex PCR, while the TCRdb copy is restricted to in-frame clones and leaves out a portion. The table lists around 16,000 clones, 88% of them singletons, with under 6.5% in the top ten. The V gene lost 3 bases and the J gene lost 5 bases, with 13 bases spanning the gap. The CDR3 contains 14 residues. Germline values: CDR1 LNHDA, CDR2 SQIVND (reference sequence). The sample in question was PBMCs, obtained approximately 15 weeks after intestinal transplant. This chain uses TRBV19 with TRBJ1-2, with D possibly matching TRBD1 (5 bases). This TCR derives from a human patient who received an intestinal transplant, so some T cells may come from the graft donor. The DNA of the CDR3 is TGTGCCAGTAGTATGTTGGTGACAGAGTATGGCTACACCTTC. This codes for CASSMLVTEYGYTF.